Sequencing of this T cell receptor (beta chain) was carried out in a study of cytomegalovirus exposure and HLA in healthy donors. On the study more broadly: The same platform was used for the 100 to 150 validation repertoires and the approximately 670 first-cohort repertoires, a later analysis reported. Whole-study results and caveats: Per published reports, the classifier diagnosed cytomegalovirus status with high specificity and sensitivity. In a later analysis, first-cohort TCR clusters were found to tend to co-occur in the approximately 110 validation repertoires.

Profiling relied on immunoSEQ multiplex PCR, and the TCRdb table lists in-frame clones only, not all of them. Here the sample spans approximately 81,000 clones, approximately 93% being singletons. This CDR3 comprises 15 residues. V shed 0 bases and J shed 2 bases, with 6 bases lying between them. Germline CDR1 is SGHRS and CDR2 is YFSETQ. The approximately 120-subject validation cohort, separate from the 666-subject first cohort, included the donors. A word on this clone: The target antigen is unknown.

The sequenced sample was PBMCs. V gene TRBV5-1 combines with J gene TRBJ1-6; no reliable D call. This sequence was found in a man aged 18-30 years in good health and CMV-seronegative. The chain's CDR3 is CASSLERTYNSPLHF. The CDR3 DNA sequence: TGCGCCAGCAGCTTGGAGAGAACCTATAATTCACCCCTCCACTTT.